Reported below is one T cell receptor (beta chain). Unmatched junction bases numbered 3, after V lost 8 bases and J lost 2 bases. The CDR3 extends over 13 amino acids. Germline V CDR1 and CDR2: MNHEY, SVGAGI. Per the authors' pipeline: Estimation of nucleated cell counts relied on the amplification of reference gene primers. Clones were read by immunoSEQ multiplex PCR, and TCRdb kept only the in-frame ones, dropping some. D and trimming come from the DNA, and the V and J calls and clone size come from that table. The sample holds approximately 260,000 clones, 89% seen once. Either two negative PCRs, clearance, or symptom resolution qualified Cohort 3 donors as recovered. The entry originates in a study of blood T cell repertoires in COVID-19. Overall study context: Nucleic acid was either cDNA or gDNA, and it came from T cells, B-cell-depleted T cells, or PBMCs.

The V call is TRBV6-5, the J call TRBJ2-3, with 8 positions matching TRBD2. Sample: PBMCs or T cells enriched from blood (not recorded which). This clonotype originated in a woman aged 55-69 years who had recovered from COVID-19. CDR3 sequence reads: CASWREVTDTQYF. The CDR3 DNA sequence: TGTGCCAGCTGGCGGGAGGTCACAGATACGCAGTATTTT.